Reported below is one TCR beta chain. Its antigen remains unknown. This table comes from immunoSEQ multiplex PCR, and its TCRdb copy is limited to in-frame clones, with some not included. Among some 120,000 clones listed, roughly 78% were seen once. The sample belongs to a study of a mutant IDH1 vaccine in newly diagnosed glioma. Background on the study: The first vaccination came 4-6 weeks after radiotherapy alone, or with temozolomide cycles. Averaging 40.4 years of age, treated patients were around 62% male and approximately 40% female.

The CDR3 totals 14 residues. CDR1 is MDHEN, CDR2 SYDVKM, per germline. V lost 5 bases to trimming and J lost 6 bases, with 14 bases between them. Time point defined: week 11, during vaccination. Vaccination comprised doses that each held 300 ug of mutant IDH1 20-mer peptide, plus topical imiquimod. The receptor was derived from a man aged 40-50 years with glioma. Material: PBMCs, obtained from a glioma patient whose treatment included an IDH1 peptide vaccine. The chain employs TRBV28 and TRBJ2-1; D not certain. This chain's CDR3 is CASSPRPSLNEQFF. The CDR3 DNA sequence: TGTGCCAGCAGTCCCCGGCCCTCTCTCAATGAGCAGTTCTTC.